The present T cell receptor beta chain was sequenced within a study of T-cell memory formation after mild COVID-19. Study-wide results and caveats: Unconfirmed was the SARS-CoV-2 specificity of second-wave clones that peaked on day 37. The finding that pre-infection memory included some responding clones suggested that cross-reactive memory joined.

V lost 3 bases, J lost 5 bases, and 7 bases lay in between. This CDR3 is built from 12 residues. On this clonotype itself: Its antigen is still unknown.

TCRdb ran MiXCR on the 5' RACE reads and lists one entry per CDR3 protein. The sample gives a few hundred thousand distinct CDR3 sequences, around 27% of which show up once; roughly 14% is in the top ten. The rearrangement links TRBV12-3 or TRBV12-4 to TRBJ1-1, with no clear D. The sequence came from an adult woman who had mild COVID-19 (a few samples of this study predate the infection). Cell type and time point are not known. The sequenced sample was PBMCs or a T cell subset sorted from them (not recorded which). The CDR3 coding sequence is TGTGCCAGCAGTTTTAGGGAGACTGAAGCTTTCTTT. This encodes CASSFRETEAFF.